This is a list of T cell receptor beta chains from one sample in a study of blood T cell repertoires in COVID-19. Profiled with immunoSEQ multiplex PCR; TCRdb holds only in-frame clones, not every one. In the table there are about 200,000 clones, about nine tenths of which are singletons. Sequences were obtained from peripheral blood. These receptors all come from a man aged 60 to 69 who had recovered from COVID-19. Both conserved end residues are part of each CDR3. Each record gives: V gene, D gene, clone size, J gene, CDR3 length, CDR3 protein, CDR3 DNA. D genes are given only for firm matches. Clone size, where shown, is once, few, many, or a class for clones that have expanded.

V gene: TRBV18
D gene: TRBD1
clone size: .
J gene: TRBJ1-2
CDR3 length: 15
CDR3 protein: CASSPSGTEHYGYTF
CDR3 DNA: TGTGCCAGCTCACCCAGTGGGACAGAACACTATGGCTACACCTTC

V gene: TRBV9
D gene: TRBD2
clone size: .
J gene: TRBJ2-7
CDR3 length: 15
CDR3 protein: CASSVGREGWYEQYF
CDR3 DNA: TGTGCCAGCAGCGTAGGGCGGGAGGGCTGGTACGAGCAGTACTTC

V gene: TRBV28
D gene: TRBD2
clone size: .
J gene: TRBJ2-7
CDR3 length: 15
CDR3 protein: CASRAETSKQNEQYF
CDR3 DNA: TGTGCCAGCAGGGCCGAGACTAGCAAACAAAACGAGCAGTACTTC

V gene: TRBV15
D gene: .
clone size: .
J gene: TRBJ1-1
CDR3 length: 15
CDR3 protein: CATSRDLGRNTEAFF
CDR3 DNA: TGTGCCACCAGCAGAGATCTGGGGCGAAACACTGAAGCTTTCTTT

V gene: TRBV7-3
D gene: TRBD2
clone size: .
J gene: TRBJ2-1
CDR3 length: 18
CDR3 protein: CASSLGAPIGTSDGEQFF
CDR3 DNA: TGTGCCAGCAGCTTGGGGGCCCCTATCGGGACTAGTGATGGTGAGCAGTTCTTC

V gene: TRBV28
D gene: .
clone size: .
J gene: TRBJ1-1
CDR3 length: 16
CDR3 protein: CASTNYGGAMNTEAFF
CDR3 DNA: TGTGCCAGCACTAATTACGGCGGGGCCATGAACACTGAAGCTTTCTTT

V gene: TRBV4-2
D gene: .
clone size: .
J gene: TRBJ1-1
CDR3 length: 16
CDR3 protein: CASSQSNTGMNTEAFF
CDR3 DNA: TGTGCCAGCAGCCAATCCAATACAGGGATGAACACTGAAGCTTTCTTT

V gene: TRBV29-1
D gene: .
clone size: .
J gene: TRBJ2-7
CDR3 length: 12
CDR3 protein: CSVARGGYEQYF
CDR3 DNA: TGCAGCGTTGCCAGGGGTGGCTACGAGCAGTACTTC

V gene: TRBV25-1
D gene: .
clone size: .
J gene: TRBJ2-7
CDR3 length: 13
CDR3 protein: CASSERTGYEQYF
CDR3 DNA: TGTGCCAGCAGTGAACGAACCGGCTACGAGCAGTACTTC

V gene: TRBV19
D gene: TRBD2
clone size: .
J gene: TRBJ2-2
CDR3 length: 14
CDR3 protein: CASSTSGYTGELFF
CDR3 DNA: TGTGCCAGTAGTACTAGCGGTTACACCGGGGAGCTGTTTTTT

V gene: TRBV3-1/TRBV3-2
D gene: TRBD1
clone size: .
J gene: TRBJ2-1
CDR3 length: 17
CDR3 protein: CASSQGMAGGERNEQFF
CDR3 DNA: TGTGCCAGCAGCCAAGGTATGGCAGGGGGCGAACGTAATGAGCAGTTCTTC

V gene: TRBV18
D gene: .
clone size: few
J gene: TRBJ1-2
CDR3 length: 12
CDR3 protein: CASSPPGRGYTF
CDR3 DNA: TGTGCCAGCTCGCCCCCAGGAAGGGGCTACACCTTC

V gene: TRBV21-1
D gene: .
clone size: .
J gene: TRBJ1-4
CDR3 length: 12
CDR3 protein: CASSGQREKLFF
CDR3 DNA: TGTGCCAGCAGCGGCCAGCGAGAAAAACTGTTTTTT

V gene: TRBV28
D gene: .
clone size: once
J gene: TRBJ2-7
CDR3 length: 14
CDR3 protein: CASSLPRGENEQYF
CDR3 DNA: TGTGCCAGCAGCCTCCCCAGGGGAGAAAACGAGCAGTACTTC

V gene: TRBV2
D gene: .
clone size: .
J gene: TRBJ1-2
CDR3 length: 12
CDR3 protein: CASSVNNYGYTF
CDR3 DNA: TGTGCCAGCAGTGTAAATAACTATGGCTACACCTTC

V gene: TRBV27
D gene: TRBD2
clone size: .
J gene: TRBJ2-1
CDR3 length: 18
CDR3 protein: CASSPRTSGTSFGNEQFF
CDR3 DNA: TGTGCCAGCAGTCCAAGGACTAGCGGGACGTCCTTTGGGAATGAGCAGTTCTTC

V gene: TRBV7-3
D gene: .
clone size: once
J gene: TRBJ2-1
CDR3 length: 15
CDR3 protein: CASSSRVAPYNEQFF
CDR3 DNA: TGTGCCAGCAGCTCTAGAGTTGCGCCCTACAATGAGCAGTTCTTC

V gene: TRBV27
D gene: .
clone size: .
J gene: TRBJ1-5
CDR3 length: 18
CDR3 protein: CASSLTNPPHPGNQPQHF
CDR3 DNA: TGTGCCAGCAGTTTAACCAATCCCCCTCATCCGGGCAATCAGCCCCAGCATTTT

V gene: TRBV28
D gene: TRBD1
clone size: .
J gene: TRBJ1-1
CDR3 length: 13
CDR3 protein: CASSFRDRGAAFF
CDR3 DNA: TGTGCCAGCAGTTTCCGAGACAGGGGTGCAGCTTTCTTT

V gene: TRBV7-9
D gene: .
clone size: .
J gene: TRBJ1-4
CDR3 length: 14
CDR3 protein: CASSLAGGNEKLFF
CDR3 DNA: TGTGCCAGCAGCTTAGCAGGGGGTAATGAAAAACTGTTTTTT

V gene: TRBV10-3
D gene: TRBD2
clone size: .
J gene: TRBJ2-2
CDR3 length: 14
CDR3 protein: CAGGLAGAPGELFF
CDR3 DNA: TGTGCCGGAGGACTAGCGGGAGCCCCCGGGGAGCTGTTTTTT

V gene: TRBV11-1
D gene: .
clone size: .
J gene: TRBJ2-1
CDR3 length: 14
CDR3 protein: CASAQTGNYNEQFF
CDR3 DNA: TGTGCCAGCGCGCAGACGGGTAACTACAATGAGCAGTTCTTC

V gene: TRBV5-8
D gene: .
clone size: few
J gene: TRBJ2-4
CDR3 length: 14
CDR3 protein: CASSFRGAKNIQYF
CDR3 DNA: TGTGCCAGCAGCTTCAGGGGAGCCAAAAACATTCAGTACTTC

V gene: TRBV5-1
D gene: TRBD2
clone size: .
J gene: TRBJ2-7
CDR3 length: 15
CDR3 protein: CASSRFTSGFYEQYF
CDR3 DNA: TGCGCCAGCAGCCGCTTTACTAGCGGATTCTACGAGCAGTACTTC

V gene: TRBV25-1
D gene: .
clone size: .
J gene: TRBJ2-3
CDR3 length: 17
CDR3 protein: CASSGEVRDTFTDTQYF
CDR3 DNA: TGTGCCAGCAGCGGAGAAGTACGGGACACATTCACAGATACGCAGTATTTT

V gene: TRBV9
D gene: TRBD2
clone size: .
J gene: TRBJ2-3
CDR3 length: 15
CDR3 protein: CASSLGLAVTDTQYF
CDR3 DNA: TGTGCCAGCAGCCTAGGCCTAGCGGTGACAGATACGCAGTATTTT

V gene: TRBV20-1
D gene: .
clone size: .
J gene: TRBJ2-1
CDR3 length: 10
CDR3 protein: CSASYNEQFF
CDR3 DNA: TGCAGTGCCTCTTACAATGAGCAGTTCTTC

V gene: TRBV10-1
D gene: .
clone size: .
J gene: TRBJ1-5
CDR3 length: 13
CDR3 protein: CASQKGVRQPQHF
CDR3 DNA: TGCGCCAGCCAGAAGGGGGTTCGGCAGCCCCAGCATTTT

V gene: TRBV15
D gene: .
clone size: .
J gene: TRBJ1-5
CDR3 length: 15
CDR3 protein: CATSRDRPRGQPQHF
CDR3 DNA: TGTGCCACCAGCAGAGACCGGCCCCGGGGTCAGCCCCAGCATTTT

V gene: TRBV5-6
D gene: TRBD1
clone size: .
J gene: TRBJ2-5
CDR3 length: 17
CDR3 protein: CASSLFGVGQGVETQYF
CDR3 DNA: TGTGCCAGCAGCTTATTCGGTGTTGGGCAGGGGGTAGAGACCCAGTACTTC

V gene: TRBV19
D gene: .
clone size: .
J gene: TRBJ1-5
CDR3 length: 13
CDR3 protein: CASNRWGDQPQHF
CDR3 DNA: TGTGCCAGTAATCGGTGGGGGGATCAGCCCCAGCATTTT

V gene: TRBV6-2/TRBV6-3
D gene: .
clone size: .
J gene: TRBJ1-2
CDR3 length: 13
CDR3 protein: CASSYIQGYGYTF
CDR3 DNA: TGTGCCAGCAGTTACATCCAGGGTTATGGCTACACCTTC

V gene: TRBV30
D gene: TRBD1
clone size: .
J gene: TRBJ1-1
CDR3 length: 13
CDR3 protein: CAWDRGANTEAFF
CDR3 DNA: TGTGCCTGGGACAGGGGGGCGAACACTGAAGCTTTCTTT

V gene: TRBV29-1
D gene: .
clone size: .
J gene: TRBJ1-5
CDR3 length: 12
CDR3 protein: CSVAGGNQPQHF
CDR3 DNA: TGCAGCGTTGCAGGGGGCAATCAGCCCCAGCATTTT

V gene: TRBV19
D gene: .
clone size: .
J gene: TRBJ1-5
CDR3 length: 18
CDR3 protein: CASSPTARVVGGNQPQHF
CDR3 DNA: TGTGCCAGTAGCCCCACCGCCAGGGTAGTGGGCGGCAATCAGCCCCAGCATTTT